Listed below are T cell receptor beta chains from one sample, sequenced in a study of cytomegalovirus exposure and HLA in healthy donors. Method: immunoSEQ multiplex PCR; TCRdb's copy keeps in-frame clones and lacks some. The sample yields under 150,000 clones, about four fifths seen once. The sequenced sample consisted of PBMCs. These receptors originate from a man aged 25 to 40 in good health and CMV-seronegative. The conserved cysteine and the conserved F or W are not part of the CDR3 here.

TRBJ2-7	TRBV5-4	ASSSGGYSYEQY
TRBJ1-5	TRBV6-1	ASSERSGGEPQH
TRBJ1-2	TRBV5-4	ASSPHDNDGYT
TRBJ1-1	TRBV5-1	ASSLGSGNTEAF
TRBJ2-2	TRBV5-1	ASSLVGGLNTGELF
TRBJ2-7	TRBV29-1	SVEGGVSGAHRPYEQY
TRBJ1-5	TRBV19	ASSSGQSPQH
TRBJ1-1	TRBV6-5	ASSNRVGTEAF
TRBJ1-1	TRBV6-6	ASSRTANTEAF
TRBJ2-1	TRBV5-4	ASSSLGSEQF
.	TRBV4-2	ASSQDAGSYEQY
TRBJ1-1	TRBV27	ASSSPRTDRSRWDTEAF
TRBJ2-4	TRBV4-2	ASRVDRGKNIQY
TRBJ1-5	TRBV28	ASSLWDSAYSNQPQH
TRBJ2-7	TRBV7-9	SSSLTGGEQY
TRBJ1-2	TRBV28	ASRLNRGHGYT
TRBJ2-7	TRBV28	ASSRRGFSYEQY
TRBJ2-5	TRBV5-4	ASSRALRGETQY
TRBJ2-7	TRBV11-2	ASSPRQGMNEQY
TRBJ2-1	TRBV5-1	ASSISGSRGNEQF
TRBJ1-5	TRBV5-4	ASSLGGRREDQPQH
TRBJ2-3	TRBV2	ASRATSLSTDTQY
TRBJ2-3	TRBV6-1	ASSETGGGSTDTQY
TRBJ2-3	TRBV4-1	ASSQEGNRLAGDTQY
TRBJ2-7	TRBV29-1	SVELGHSSYEQY
TRBJ1-1	TRBV6-1	ASSEVGGLAEAF
TRBJ1-2	TRBV9	ASSVAAGDYGYT
TRBJ1-5	TRBV2	ASNPRTGVFDQPQH
TRBJ2-7	TRBV5-4	ASSPKGGTGVPYEQY